This TCR beta chain derives from a study of blood T cell repertoires in COVID-19. As for the study in general: Some COVID-19 samples were acute and others convalescent; all came from the United States, Italy and Spain. PBMCs, B-cell-depleted T cells, or T cells provided the cDNA or gDNA that made up the material.

V shed 4 bases and J shed 3 bases, with 17 bases lying between them. Germline loops: CDR1 KGHDR, CDR2 SFDVKD. CDR3 length equals 17 residues. Authors' methods: Amplification of reference gene primers was used by the study to estimate nucleated cell counts. The assay was immunoSEQ multiplex PCR, and TCRdb's table has in-frame clones only and misses some. V, J and clone size were drawn from that table, and D and trimming were deduced from the DNA. Here the sample spans some 370,000 clones, roughly 90% being singletons. This receptor was obtained from a man aged 40-49 years with acute or convalescent COVID-19. The source material was peripheral blood. The J gene is TRBJ2-2, the V gene TRBV24-1, with D possibly TRBD1 on 6 matching bases. CDR3 sequence (DNA): TGTGCCACCAGTGACCCGAGCCGGGACATCGACACCGGGGAGCTGTTTTTT. Protein product: CATSDPSRDIDTGELFF.